This T cell receptor beta chain was captured by sequencing in a study of blood T cells in healthy people across ages. The CDR3 loop spans 15 amino acids. The ends lost 6 bases at V and 3 bases at J; junction bases unmatched: 9. Germline assignment: CDR1 SGHAT and CDR2 FQNNGV. The authors ran a second PCR of 7 to 11 cycles using a sample-barcoded 5' primer and a J-beta primer mix. One entry per CDR3 protein, called by TCRdb with MiXCR from the 5' RACE reads. The repertoire includes some 1.4 million distinct CDR3 sequences, 42% of them detected once, and approximately 7.9% sits in the top ten. This chain uses TRBV11-2 with TRBJ2-7; 9 nucleotides line up with TRBD1. The sample taken for sequencing was blood. The TCR sequence derives from a woman aged 18 to 35 in good health. The CDR3 protein is CASSTGTGRFYEQYF. The CDR3 DNA is TGTGCCAGCAGTACCGGGACAGGGAGGTTCTACGAGCAGTACTTC.